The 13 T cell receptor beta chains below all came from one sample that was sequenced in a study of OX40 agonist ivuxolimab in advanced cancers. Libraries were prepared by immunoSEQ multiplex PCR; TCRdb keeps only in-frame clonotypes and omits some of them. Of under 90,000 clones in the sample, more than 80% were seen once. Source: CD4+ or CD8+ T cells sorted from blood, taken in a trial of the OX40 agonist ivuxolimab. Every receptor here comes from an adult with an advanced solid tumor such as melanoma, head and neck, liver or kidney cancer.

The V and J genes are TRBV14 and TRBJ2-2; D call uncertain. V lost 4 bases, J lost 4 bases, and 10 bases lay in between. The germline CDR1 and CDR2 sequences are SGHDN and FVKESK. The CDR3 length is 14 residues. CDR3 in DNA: TGTGCCAGCAGCCCTCTGGCAAGCACCGGGGAGCTGTTTTTT. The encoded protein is CASSPLASTGELFF.

CDR3 nucleotides: TGTGCCAGCAGTCCCCGGCCCCTCGGCGGCTGGGCCCAGTACTTC. Translation gives CASSPRPLGGWAQYF. The rearrangement joins TRBV2 to TRBJ2-5; the D is unclear. The CDR3 runs 15 residues. Per germline, CDR1 SNHLY and CDR2 FYNNEI. Trimming removed 5 bases from V and 9 bases from J, with 22 bases in between.

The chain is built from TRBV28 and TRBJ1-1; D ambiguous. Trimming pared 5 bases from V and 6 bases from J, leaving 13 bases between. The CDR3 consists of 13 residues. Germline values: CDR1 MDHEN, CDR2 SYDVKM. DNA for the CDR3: TGTGCCAGCAGTCCGGCCAACCCAGCTGAAGCTTTCTTT. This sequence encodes CASSPANPAEAFF.

CDR3 region: CSVGDRNTEAFF. For the CDR3, the DNA is TGCAGCGTTGGGGACAGGAACACTGAAGCTTTCTTT. J is TRBJ1-1 and V is TRBV29-1; TRBD1 matches at 7 bases. The CDR3 consists of 12 residues. Unmatched junction bases numbered 0, after V lost 4 bases and J lost 1 base. Germline CDR1 and CDR2: SQVTM and ANQGSEA.

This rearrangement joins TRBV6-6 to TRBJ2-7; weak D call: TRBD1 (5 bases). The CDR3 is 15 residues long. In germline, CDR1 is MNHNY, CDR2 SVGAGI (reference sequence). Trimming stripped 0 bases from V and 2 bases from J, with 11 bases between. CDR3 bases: TGTGCCAGCAGTTACTCGCCAGGGATACCCTACGAGCAGTACGTC. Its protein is CASSYSPGIPYEQYV.

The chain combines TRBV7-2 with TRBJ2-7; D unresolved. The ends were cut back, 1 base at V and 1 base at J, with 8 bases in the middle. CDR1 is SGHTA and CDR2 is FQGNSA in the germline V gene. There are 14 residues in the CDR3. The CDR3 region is CASSLGPDSYEQYF. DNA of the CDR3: TGTGCCAGCAGCTTAGGGCCGGATTCCTACGAGCAGTACTTC.

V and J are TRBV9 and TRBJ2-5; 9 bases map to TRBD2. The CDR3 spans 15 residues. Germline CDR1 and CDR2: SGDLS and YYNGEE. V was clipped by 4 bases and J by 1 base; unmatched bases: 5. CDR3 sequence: CASSSTTSGQETQYF. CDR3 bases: TGTGCCAGCAGCTCCACGACTAGCGGCCAAGAGACCCAGTACTTC. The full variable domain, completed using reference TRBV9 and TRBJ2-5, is DSGVTQTPKHLITATGQRVTLRCSPRSGDLSVYWYQQSLDQGLQFLIQYYNGEERAKGNILERFSAQQFPDLHSELNLSSLELGDSALYFCASSSTTSGQETQYFGPGTRLLVL.

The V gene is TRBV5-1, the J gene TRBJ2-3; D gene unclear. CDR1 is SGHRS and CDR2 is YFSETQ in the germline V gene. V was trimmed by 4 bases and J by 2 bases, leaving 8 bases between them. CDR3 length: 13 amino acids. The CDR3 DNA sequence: TGCGCCAGCAGCCGGACCGTCACAGATACGCAGTATTTT. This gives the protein CASSRTVTDTQYF. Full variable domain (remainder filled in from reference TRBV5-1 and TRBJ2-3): KAGVTQTPRYLIKTRGQQVTLSCSPISGHRSVSWYQQTPGQGLQFLFEYFSETQRNKGNFPGRFSGRQFSNSRSEMNVSTLELGDSALYLCASSRTVTDTQYFGPGTRLTVL.

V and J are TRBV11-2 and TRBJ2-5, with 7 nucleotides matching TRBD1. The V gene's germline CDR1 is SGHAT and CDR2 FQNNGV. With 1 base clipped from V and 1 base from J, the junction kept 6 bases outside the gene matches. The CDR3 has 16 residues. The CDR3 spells CASSLVPGTAQETQYF. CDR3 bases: TGTGCCAGCAGCTTAGTACCTGGGACAGCCCAAGAGACCCAGTACTTC.

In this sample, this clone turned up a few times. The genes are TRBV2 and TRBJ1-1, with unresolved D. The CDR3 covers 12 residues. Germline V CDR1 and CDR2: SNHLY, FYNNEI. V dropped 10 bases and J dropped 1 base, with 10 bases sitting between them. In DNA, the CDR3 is TGTGCCACCCGACGATCGAACACTGAAGCTTTCTTT. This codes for CATRRSNTEAFF.

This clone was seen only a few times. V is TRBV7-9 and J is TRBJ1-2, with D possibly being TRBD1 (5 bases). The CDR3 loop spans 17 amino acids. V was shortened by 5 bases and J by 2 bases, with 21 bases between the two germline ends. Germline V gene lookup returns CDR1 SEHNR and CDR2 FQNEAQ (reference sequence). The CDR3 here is CASSGVGVRTLNYGYTF. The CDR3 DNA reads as TGTGCCAGCAGCGGAGTGGGGGTCCGCACCCTCAACTATGGCTACACCTTC.

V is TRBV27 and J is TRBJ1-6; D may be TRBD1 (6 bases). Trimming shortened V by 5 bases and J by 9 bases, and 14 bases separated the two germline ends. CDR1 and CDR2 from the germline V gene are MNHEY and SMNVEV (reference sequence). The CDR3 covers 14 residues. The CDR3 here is CASSPRDTGSPLHF. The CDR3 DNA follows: TGTGCCAGCAGTCCCCGGGACACTGGTTCACCCCTCCACTTT.

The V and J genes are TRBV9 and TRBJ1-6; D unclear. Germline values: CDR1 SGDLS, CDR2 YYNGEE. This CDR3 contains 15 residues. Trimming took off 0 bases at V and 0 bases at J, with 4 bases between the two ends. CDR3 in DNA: TGTGCCAGCAGCGTAGGTAGCTCCTATAATTCACCCCTCCACTTT. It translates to CASSVGSSYNSPLHF.